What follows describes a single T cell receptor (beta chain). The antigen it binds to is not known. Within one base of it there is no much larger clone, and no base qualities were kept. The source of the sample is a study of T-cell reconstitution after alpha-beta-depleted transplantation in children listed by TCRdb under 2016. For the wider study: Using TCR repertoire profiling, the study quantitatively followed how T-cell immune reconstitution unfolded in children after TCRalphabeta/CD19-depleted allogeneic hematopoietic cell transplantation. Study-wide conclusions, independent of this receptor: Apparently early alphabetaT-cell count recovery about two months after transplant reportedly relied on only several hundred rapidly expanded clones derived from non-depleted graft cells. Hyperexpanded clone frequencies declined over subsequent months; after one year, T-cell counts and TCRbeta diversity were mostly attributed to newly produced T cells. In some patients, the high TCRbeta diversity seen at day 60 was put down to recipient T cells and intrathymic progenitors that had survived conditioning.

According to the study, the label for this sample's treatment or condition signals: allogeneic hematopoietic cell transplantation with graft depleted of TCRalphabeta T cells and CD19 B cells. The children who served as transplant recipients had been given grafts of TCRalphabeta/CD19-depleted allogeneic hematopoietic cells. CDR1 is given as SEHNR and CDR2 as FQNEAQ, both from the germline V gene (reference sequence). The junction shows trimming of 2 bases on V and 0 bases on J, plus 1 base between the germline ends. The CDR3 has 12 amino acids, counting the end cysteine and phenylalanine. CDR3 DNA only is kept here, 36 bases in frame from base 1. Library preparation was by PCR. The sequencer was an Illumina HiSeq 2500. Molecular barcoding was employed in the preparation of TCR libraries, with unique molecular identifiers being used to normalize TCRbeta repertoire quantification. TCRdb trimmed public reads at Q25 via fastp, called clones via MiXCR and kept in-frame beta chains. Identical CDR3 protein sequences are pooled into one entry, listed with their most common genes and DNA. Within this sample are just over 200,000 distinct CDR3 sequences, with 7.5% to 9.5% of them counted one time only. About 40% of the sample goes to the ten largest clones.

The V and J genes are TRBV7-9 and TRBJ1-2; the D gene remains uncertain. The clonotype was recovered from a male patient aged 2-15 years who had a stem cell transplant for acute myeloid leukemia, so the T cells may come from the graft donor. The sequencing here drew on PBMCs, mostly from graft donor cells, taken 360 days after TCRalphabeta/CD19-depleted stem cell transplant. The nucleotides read TGTGCCAGCAGCTTACCTAACTATGGCTACACCTTC. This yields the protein CASSLPNYGYTF.